This T cell receptor beta chain was recorded in a study of T-cell memory formation after mild COVID-19. This clonotype appeared a few times. TCRdb independently ran MiXCR on the 5' RACE reads; one entry per CDR3 protein. The table shows 70,000 to 95,000 distinct CDR3 sequences, with over 10% occurring only once. The length of the CDR3 is 16 residues. Looked up from germline, CDR1 is SGHRS and CDR2 is YFSETQ. The germline V and J ends were trimmed by 4 bases and 0 bases, with 14 bases remaining between them. The chain uses TRBV5-1 and TRBJ1-3, with TRBD1 as a possible D gene (5 bases). The sequenced sample consisted of PBMCs or a T cell subset sorted from them (not recorded which). This sequence originates from a young man who had mild COVID-19 (a few samples of this study predate the infection). Cell type and time point are not known. The CDR3 here is CASSPGTDNSGNTIYF. CDR3 nucleotide sequence: TGCGCCAGCAGCCCCGGGACGGACAACTCTGGAAACACCATATATTTT.